This T cell receptor beta chain was documented in a study of breast tumors, draining lymph nodes, adjacent tissues. At least ten counts were recorded for this clonotype. The lymph nodes were axillary draining lymph nodes from breast cancer patients. One entry per CDR3 protein results from TCRdb running MiXCR on the multiplex PCR reads. Of about 230,000 distinct CDR3 sequences in the sample, about a third were seen once. Germline V gene sequence: CDR1 MNHNS, CDR2 SASEGT. The length of the CDR3 is 13 residues. Trimming took off 6 bases at V and 5 bases at J, with 14 bases between the two ends. The sample consisted of axillary lymph node tissue. The receptor's source is a female donor with breast cancer. Some clones in this sample may be carry-over from other donors' samples. V gene TRBV6-1 combines with J gene TRBJ2-7; D possibly corresponds to TRBD2 (5 bases). CDR3 in DNA: TGTGCCAGCAGCGAAATCCCCGGGGACGAGCAGTACTTC. Encoded protein: CASSEIPGDEQYF.